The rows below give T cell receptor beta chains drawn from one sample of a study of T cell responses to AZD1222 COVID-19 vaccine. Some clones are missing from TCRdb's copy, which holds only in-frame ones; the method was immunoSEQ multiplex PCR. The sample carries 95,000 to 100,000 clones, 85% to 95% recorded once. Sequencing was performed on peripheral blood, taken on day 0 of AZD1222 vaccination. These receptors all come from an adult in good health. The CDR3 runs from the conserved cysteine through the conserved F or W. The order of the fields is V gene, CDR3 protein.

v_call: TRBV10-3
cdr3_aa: CATEDRGESPLHF

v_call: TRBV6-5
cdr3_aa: CASSYWDRAHEQYF

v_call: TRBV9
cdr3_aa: CASSVPTREANTGELFF

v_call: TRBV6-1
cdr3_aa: CASSEGSSKGEKLFF

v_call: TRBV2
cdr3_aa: CASRTDSAGEKLFF

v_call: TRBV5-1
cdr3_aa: CASSFSGLAAYEQYF

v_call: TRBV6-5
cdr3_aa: CASSYSRTGTYEQYF

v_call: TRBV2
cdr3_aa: CASSDDGYYGYTF

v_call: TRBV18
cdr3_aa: CASSPPQITDTQYF

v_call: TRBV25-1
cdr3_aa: CATEAEGYTF

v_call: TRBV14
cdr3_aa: CASSPLALDGYTF

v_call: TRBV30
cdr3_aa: CAWSVLGYSNQPQHF